The 21 T cell receptor beta chains given below trace back to one sample, sequenced in a study of cytomegalovirus exposure and HLA in healthy donors. PCR amplification relied on 60 Vbeta primers (plus 13 Jbeta primers). Only in-frame clones appear in the TCRdb table, and some are missing; sequencing was by immunoSEQ multiplex PCR. The sample records approximately 150,000 clones, roughly 88% being singletons. Material for sequencing was PBMCs. Source of these receptors: a woman aged 40 to 49 in good health and CMV-seronegative.

V gene TRBV10-3 combines with J gene TRBJ2-7; 7 nucleotides match TRBD1. The ends lost 6 bases at V and 0 bases at J; junction bases unmatched: 8. The germline CDR1 and CDR2 sequences are ENHRY and SYGVKD. The CDR3 contains 15 residues. The CDR3 bases are TGTGCCATCAGCCTCGACAGGGAGAGCTCCTACGAGCAGTACTTC. Its translation: CAISLDRESSYEQYF.

The chain has TRBV30 and TRBJ1-6; 11 bases match TRBD1. This CDR3 contains 13 residues. The germline gives CDR1 GTSNPN, CDR2 SVGIG (reference sequence). Trimming took 5 bases from V and 12 from J; bases not matched to a gene: 6. For the CDR3, the DNA is TGTGCCTGGGCCGGGACAGGGGGTGTACCCCTCCACTTT. As protein: CAWAGTGGVPLHF.

This rearrangement joins TRBV10-1 to TRBJ2-3, with D maybe TRBD2 (6 bases). The length of the CDR3 is 15 residues. Trimming removed 3 bases from V and 0 bases from J, with 10 bases in between. Germline-derived CDR1 and CDR2 are WNHNN and SYGVQD (reference sequence). The CDR3 region has the DNA TGCGCCAGCAGTGACGGGGGAATTAGCACAGATACGCAGTATTTT. It codes for CASSDGGISTDTQYF.

The table lists this clone with a count of one. This rearrangement joins TRBV9 to TRBJ1-3, with TRBD1 as a possible D gene (6 bases). The V end was cut by 4 bases, the J end by 5 bases, with 16 bases between. Per germline, CDR1 SGDLS and CDR2 YYNGEE. The CDR3 sequence is 15 residues long. The DNA of the CDR3 is TGTGCCAGCAGCCCAGACAGGAGGCTACGAAACACCATATATTTT. Protein product: CASSPDRRLRNTIYF.

The J gene is TRBJ2-7, the V gene TRBV10-3, with D perhaps matching TRBD2 (6 bases). CDR1 is ENHRY and CDR2 is SYGVKD in the germline V gene. Between the trimmed V and J ends, which lost 6 bases and 0 bases, there was a span of 18 bases. The CDR3 loop spans 16 amino acids. The CDR3 nucleotides read TGTGCCATCAGGGCTAGCGCTCTAAGGAGCTCCTACGAGCAGTACTTC. It translates to CAIRASALRSSYEQYF.

This sequence joins TRBV7-9 and TRBJ2-4; 11 bases map to TRBD2. The CDR3 has 15 amino acids. In germline, CDR1 is SEHNR, CDR2 FQNEAQ (reference sequence). V gave up 6 bases and J gave up 8 bases; unmatched junction bases: 9. The CDR3 is CASSPSLLAGDIQYF. Here the CDR3 DNA reads TGTGCCAGCAGTCCATCCTTACTAGCGGGGGACATTCAGTACTTC.

The CDR3 region is CASSGLWAGNYEQYF. The CDR3 DNA follows: TGCGCCAGCAGCGGTCTCTGGGCAGGGAACTACGAGCAGTACTTC. The V gene is TRBV5-1, the J gene TRBJ2-5; D might be TRBD1 (5 bases). The DNA end favors TRBJ2-7, so the J call may be wrong. There are 15 residues in the CDR3. Germline V gives CDR1 SGHRS, CDR2 YFSETQ.

V usage is TRBV5-1 and J usage is TRBJ1-2; no firm D call. Germline V CDR1 and CDR2: SGHRS, YFSETQ. CDR3 size: 13 residues. V lost 0 bases to trimming and J lost 8 bases, with 11 bases between them. In nucleotides, the CDR3 is TGCGCCAGCAGCTTGGGACTGAATGGGGGCTACACCTTC. This codes for CASSLGLNGGYTF.

The chain carries TRBV6-5 and TRBJ2-1; 7 positions agree with TRBD2. Looked up from germline, CDR1 is MNHEY and CDR2 is SVGAGI. CDR3 size: 13 residues. Losses at the gene ends were 8 bases for V and 8 bases for J; bases not matched to a gene: 9. Here the CDR3 reads CASGSGGWHEQFF. The CDR3 coding sequence is TGTGCCAGCGGCTCGGGAGGATGGCATGAGCAGTTCTTC.

Here the CDR3 DNA reads TGTGCCAGCTCACCGGGACAGAACACCGGGGAGCTGTTTTTT. Translating gives CASSPGQNTGELFF. This sequence joins TRBV18 and TRBJ2-2, with D maybe TRBD1 (6 bases). Looked up from germline, CDR1 is KGHSH and CDR2 is LQKENI. The V end lost 3 bases, the J end lost 1 base, and 6 bases lay between the germline ends. The CDR3 totals 14 residues.

The chain is built from TRBV28 and TRBJ2-1, with 9 bases matching TRBD1. Germline values: CDR1 MDHEN, CDR2 SYDVKM. The CDR3 runs to 14 residues. V gave up 6 bases and J gave up 7 bases; unmatched junction bases: 7. The CDR3 DNA follows: TGTGCCAGCAGGACCGGGACAGGGAGGAATGAGCAGTTCTTC. It is translated as CASRTGTGRNEQFF.

V and J are TRBV2 and TRBJ2-5, with D possibly being TRBD2 (5 bases). CDR1 SNHLY and CDR2 FYNNEI come from the germline V gene. V was trimmed by 6 bases and J by 2 bases, leaving 13 bases between them. The CDR3 totals 14 residues. CDR3 DNA sequence: TGTGCCAGCAGAAGCCGAACGGGACAAGAGACCCAGTACTTC. The encoded protein is CASRSRTGQETQYF.

This clone was recorded only once. The chain carries TRBV5-1 and TRBJ2-5, with 9 bases identical to TRBD1. Trimming cost V 1 base and J 5 bases; bases outside gene matches: 6. Germline lookup yields CDR1 SGHRS and CDR2 YFSETQ. CDR3 size: 15 residues. CDR3 DNA sequence: TGCGCCAGCAGCTTGCAGGGACAGGGTCTCGAGACCCAGTACTTC. It encodes CASSLQGQGLETQYF.

Note on this clone: At one end, the junction sequence differs from germline, possibly due to a read error. The chain uses TRBV7-9 and TRBJ1-4; no clear D gene. Germline values: CDR1 SEHNR, CDR2 FQNEAQ (reference sequence). There are 15 residues in the CDR3. CDR3 DNA sequence: TGTTCCAGCAGCTTAGATCGTGGAGTTAATGAAAAACTGTTTTTT. Amino acids: CSSSLDRGVNEKLFF.

The chain couples TRBV7-9 to TRBJ2-5, with TRBD2 matching over 14 bases. The trim removed 5 bases at V and 5 bases at J, leaving 7 bases unmatched. Per the germline V gene, CDR1 is SEHNR and CDR2 is FQNEAQ (reference sequence). There are 16 residues in the CDR3. CDR3 coding DNA: TGTGCCAGCAGCCGGGGACTAGCGGGAGTGGGGGAGACCCAGTACTTC. It is translated as CASSRGLAGVGETQYF.

The chain joins TRBV4-2 to TRBJ2-1, with 7 nucleotides matching TRBD2. Germline trimming cut 5 bases from V and 0 bases from J; bases unmatched to any gene: 7. Germline V gene sequence: CDR1 LGHNA, CDR2 YNFKEQ. CDR3 length: 16 amino acids. CDR3: CASSSQRGLSYNEQFF. The CDR3 DNA reads as TGTGCCAGCAGCTCACAGCGGGGACTCTCCTACAATGAGCAGTTCTTC.

About this clone itself: Other DNA variants within this sample encode the same CDR3. J is TRBJ1-3 and V is TRBV28, with D uncertain. V lost 11 bases and J 0 bases, leaving 20 bases between the germline ends. CDR1 is MDHEN, CDR2 SYDVKM, per germline. CDR3 size: 16 residues. The CDR3 nucleotides read TGTGCCTCAACTTCCAGCGCCAGTCCCTCTGGAAACACCATATATTTT. Translation gives CASTSSASPSGNTIYF.

This sequence joins TRBV7-2 and TRBJ2-1, with TRBD1 matching over 11 bases. V lost 2 bases to trimming and J lost 8 bases; unmatched junction nucleotides: 8. The length of the CDR3 is 16 residues. In germline, CDR1 is SGHTA, CDR2 FQGNSA. The CDR3 region has the DNA TGTGCCAGCAGCTTAAATGGACAGGGGGCGTCGGATGAGCAGTTCTTC. This sequence encodes CASSLNGQGASDEQFF.

The rearrangement uses TRBV27 and TRBJ2-2; TRBD1 aligns across 8 bases. The CDR3 extends over 15 amino acids. Germline V gives CDR1 MNHEY, CDR2 SMNVEV (reference sequence). The V segment lost 2 bases and the J segment 8 bases; nucleotides outside the gene matches: 7. The CDR3 sequence is CASSLGGQVRGELFF. Here the CDR3 DNA reads TGTGCCAGCAGTTTAGGGGGACAGGTCCGTGGGGAGCTGTTTTTT.

In its sample, this clone was seen once. The rearrangement uses TRBV7-9 and TRBJ2-1; 8 nucleotides agree with TRBD2. V shed 5 bases and J 7 bases; nucleotides not matched to a gene: 13. CDR3 size: 16 residues. Germline values: CDR1 SEHNR, CDR2 FQNEAQ (reference sequence). The CDR3 nucleotides are TGTGCCAGCAGCCTAAGGGGAGCGGGAGTTATAAATGAGCAGTTCTTC. Its translation: CASSLRGAGVINEQFF.

The chain is built from TRBV2 and TRBJ2-5; D unresolved. This CDR3 has 14 residues. Germline V gene lookup returns CDR1 SNHLY and CDR2 FYNNEI. V lost 0 bases, J lost 9 bases, and 14 bases lay in between. The CDR3 here is CASSEAPLEEAQYF. The CDR3 DNA reads TGTGCCAGCAGTGAAGCGCCACTTGAGGAAGCCCAGTACTTC.